This T cell receptor beta chain is from a study of T cell repertoires in cytomegalovirus infection. The overall study: Recently identified HLA-C-restricted CMV epitopes and well-studied HLA-B-restricted CMV epitopes were used by the study. Public TCR beta signature analysis indicated the presence of both CMV infection and matching HLA type.

In the case of this clonotype: Its specificity is unknown.

In TCRdb, the reads were re-called with MiXCR into one record per CDR3 protein. The sample lists around 71,000 distinct CDR3 sequences; roughly 40% were seen once. Study-level points and caveats: Carriage of CMV together with the relevant HLA was identifiable through cumulative public TCR beta family frequency. Ex vivo, HLA-C-restricted CMV-specific TCR beta clonotypes prevailed over the rest of the response.

V was cut by 6 bases and J by 1 base, with 12 bases left in between. This CDR3 is 14 amino acids long. Germline CDR1 SGHVS, CDR2 FNYEAQ. The V gene is TRBV7-6, the J gene TRBJ2-5; D is perhaps TRBD2 (5 bases). This sample comprised CD8+ T cells from cultured PBMCs, obtained from culture after CMV antigen stimulation. The source is a human donor in good health (CMV status not recorded). Some clones in this sample may be carry-over from other donors' samples. Written as DNA, the CDR3 is TGTGCCAGCAGGAAAGCGGAATTCCAAGAGACCCAGTACTTC. It specifies CASRKAEFQETQYF.